The rows below give T cell receptor beta chains drawn from one sample of a study of shared clonotypes between healthy human individuals. Profiled with immunoSEQ multiplex PCR; TCRdb holds only in-frame clones, not every one. The sample carries hundreds of thousands of clones, about 96% recorded once. The sequencing input was naive CD8+ T cells sorted from blood. These receptors came from a woman under 40 in good health. Each CDR3 is given with its conserved first and last residue. D genes are given only for firm matches. Some rows mark clone size as missing; the rest say once, few, many or name a class of expanded clone.

j_gene: TRBJ1-6; v_gene: TRBV9; abundance: NA; d_gene: TRBD1; CDR3aa: CASRAPGTGNSPLHF; CDR3nt: TGTGCCAGCAGAGCTCCCGGGACAGGGAATTCACCCCTCCACTTT
j_gene: TRBJ2-3; v_gene: TRBV9; abundance: NA; d_gene: TRBD2; CDR3aa: CASSLGGSSSTDTQYF; CDR3nt: TGTGCCAGCAGTCTCGGCGGGAGTTCTAGCACAGATACGCAGTATTTT
j_gene: TRBJ2-7; v_gene: TRBV7-8; abundance: once; d_gene: TRBD1; CDR3aa: CASSGTGVTFEQYF; CDR3nt: TGTGCCAGCAGCGGTACAGGGGTAACCTTCGAGCAGTACTTC
j_gene: TRBJ1-1; v_gene: TRBV28; abundance: once; d_gene: NA; CDR3aa: CASSPLLHDENTEAFF; CDR3nt: TGTGCCAGCAGCCCCCTACTACATGATGAGAACACTGAAGCTTTCTTT
j_gene: TRBJ2-7; v_gene: TRBV5-1; abundance: NA; d_gene: TRBD1; CDR3aa: CASSLEWTGSYEQYF; CDR3nt: TGCGCCAGCAGCTTGGAGTGGACAGGGTCCTACGAGCAGTACTTC
j_gene: TRBJ1-2; v_gene: TRBV6-1; abundance: NA; d_gene: NA; CDR3aa: CASSVQPNLNYGYTF; CDR3nt: TGTGCCAGCAGTGTTCAGCCTAATCTTAACTATGGCTACACCTTC
j_gene: TRBJ2-7; v_gene: TRBV6-6; abundance: NA; d_gene: TRBD2; CDR3aa: CASSSLAGYYEQYF; CDR3nt: TGTGCCAGCAGTTCACTAGCGGGCTACTACGAGCAGTACTTC
j_gene: TRBJ2-2; v_gene: TRBV18; abundance: NA; d_gene: NA; CDR3aa: CASSPPRGEQNTGELFF; CDR3nt: TGTGCCAGCTCACCACCGAGGGGCGAACAGAACACCGGGGAGCTGTTTTTT
j_gene: TRBJ2-7; v_gene: TRBV27; abundance: NA; d_gene: NA; CDR3aa: CASSHGTTYEQYF; CDR3nt: TGTGCCAGCAGCCACGGGACAACCTACGAGCAGTACTTC
j_gene: TRBJ2-6; v_gene: TRBV19; abundance: once; d_gene: NA; CDR3aa: CASSILGASGANVLTF; CDR3nt: TGTGCCAGTAGTATTTTGGGAGCGTCCGGGGCCAACGTCCTGACTTTC
j_gene: TRBJ2-2; v_gene: TRBV25-1; abundance: NA; d_gene: NA; CDR3aa: CASEQARDLTGELFF; CDR3nt: TGTGCCAGCGAACAAGCCCGGGACTTAACCGGGGAGCTGTTTTTT
j_gene: TRBJ2-2; v_gene: TRBV13; abundance: NA; d_gene: NA; CDR3aa: CASSFGLSGELFF; CDR3nt: TGTGCCAGCAGCTTCGGACTTAGCGGGGAGCTGTTTTTT
j_gene: TRBJ2-7; v_gene: TRBV27; abundance: NA; d_gene: NA; CDR3aa: CASSPSGPTYEQYF; CDR3nt: TGTGCCAGCTCCCCGTCTGGGCCGACCTACGAGCAGTACTTC
j_gene: TRBJ2-1; v_gene: TRBV7-6; abundance: NA; d_gene: TRBD2; CDR3aa: CASSLVTSGSRDEQFF; CDR3nt: TGTGCCAGCAGCTTAGTGACTAGCGGGAGTAGAGATGAGCAGTTCTTC
j_gene: TRBJ2-1; v_gene: TRBV27; abundance: NA; d_gene: NA; CDR3aa: CASSLFGAAEQFF; CDR3nt: TGTGCCAGCAGTTTATTTGGGGCGGCTGAGCAGTTCTTC
j_gene: TRBJ2-7; v_gene: TRBV11-2; abundance: NA; d_gene: NA; CDR3aa: CASRTATYEQYF; CDR3nt: TGTGCCAGCAGGACAGCAACCTACGAGCAGTACTTC
j_gene: TRBJ2-1; v_gene: TRBV6-5; abundance: NA; d_gene: TRBD2; CDR3aa: CASSYSELAGGYEQFF; CDR3nt: TGTGCCAGCAGTTACTCCGAGCTAGCGGGAGGTTATGAGCAGTTCTTC
j_gene: TRBJ1-2; v_gene: TRBV4-2; abundance: NA; d_gene: NA; CDR3aa: CASSHLDGYTF; CDR3nt: TGTGCCAGCAGCCACCTAGATGGCTACACCTTC
j_gene: TRBJ2-7; v_gene: TRBV5-6; abundance: NA; d_gene: TRBD1; CDR3aa: CASSWDREEGYEQYF; CDR3nt: TGTGCCAGCAGCTGGGACAGGGAGGAAGGCTACGAGCAGTACTTC
j_gene: TRBJ1-1; v_gene: TRBV27; abundance: few; d_gene: NA; CDR3aa: CASSFLRAPEAFF; CDR3nt: TGTGCCAGCAGTTTCCTCCGGGCCCCTGAAGCTTTCTTT
j_gene: TRBJ2-5; v_gene: TRBV5-4; abundance: NA; d_gene: TRBD2; CDR3aa: CASSLGLAGEGGETQYF; CDR3nt: TGTGCCAGCAGCTTGGGGCTAGCGGGAGAAGGAGGAGAGACCCAGTACTTC
j_gene: TRBJ2-6; v_gene: TRBV19; abundance: NA; d_gene: NA; CDR3aa: CASSIGSSGANVLTF; CDR3nt: TGTGCCAGTAGTATAGGTAGCTCTGGGGCCAACGTCCTGACTTTC
j_gene: TRBJ2-7; v_gene: TRBV7-8; abundance: NA; d_gene: NA; CDR3aa: CASSDGTSPFYEQYF; CDR3nt: TGTGCCAGCAGCGACGGGACATCGCCCTTCTACGAGCAGTACTTC
j_gene: TRBJ2-5; v_gene: TRBV5-6; abundance: NA; d_gene: NA; CDR3aa: CASSWDGLLKETQYF; CDR3nt: TGTGCCAGCAGCTGGGATGGGCTGCTGAAAGAGACCCAGTACTTC
j_gene: TRBJ2-7; v_gene: TRBV5-1; abundance: NA; d_gene: NA; CDR3aa: CASSPESSYEQYF; CDR3nt: TGCGCCAGCAGCCCCGAATCCTCCTACGAGCAGTACTTC
j_gene: TRBJ2-5; v_gene: TRBV28; abundance: NA; d_gene: NA; CDR3aa: CASRPLGELQETQYF; CDR3nt: TGTGCCAGCAGACCTCTGGGGGAGCTGCAAGAGACCCAGTACTTC
j_gene: TRBJ2-7; v_gene: TRBV21-1; abundance: NA; d_gene: NA; CDR3aa: CASSKDSRASSYEQYF; CDR3nt: TGTGCCAGCAGCAAAGATTCCAGGGCGAGCTCCTACGAGCAGTACTTC
j_gene: TRBJ2-7; v_gene: TRBV2; abundance: NA; d_gene: TRBD1; CDR3aa: CASSTGTGDPREQYF; CDR3nt: TGTGCCAGCAGCACCGGGACAGGGGATCCACGGGAGCAGTACTTC
j_gene: TRBJ2-3; v_gene: TRBV28; abundance: NA; d_gene: NA; CDR3aa: CASWGSGTDTQYF; CDR3nt: TGTGCCAGCTGGGGTAGCGGCACAGATACGCAGTATTTT
j_gene: TRBJ1-3; v_gene: TRBV7-7; abundance: NA; d_gene: NA; CDR3aa: CASSLEGDRNTIYF; CDR3nt: TGTGCCAGCAGCTTAGAGGGGGATAGAAACACCATATATTTT
j_gene: TRBJ2-1; v_gene: TRBV5-6; abundance: NA; d_gene: NA; CDR3aa: CASSFGGSSYNEQFF; CDR3nt: TGTGCCAGCAGCTTTGGGGGAAGCTCCTACAATGAGCAGTTCTTC
j_gene: TRBJ1-1; v_gene: TRBV5-1; abundance: once; d_gene: NA; CDR3aa: CASSLEVGRNTEAFF; CDR3nt: TGCGCCAGCAGCTTGGAGGTAGGGAGAAACACTGAAGCTTTCTTT
j_gene: TRBJ2-7; v_gene: TRBV14; abundance: NA; d_gene: NA; CDR3aa: CASSPLTDPSEQYF; CDR3nt: TGTGCCAGCAGCCCCTTAACCGACCCGTCGGAGCAGTACTTC
j_gene: TRBJ2-5; v_gene: TRBV27; abundance: NA; d_gene: NA; CDR3aa: CASSLFLGGTQYF; CDR3nt: TGTGCCAGCAGTTTATTTTTGGGGGGGACCCAGTACTTC
j_gene: TRBJ1-2; v_gene: TRBV27; abundance: once; d_gene: NA; CDR3aa: CASSLGTGGKNGYTF; CDR3nt: TGTGCCAGCAGTTTAGGCACGGGGGGGAAGAACGGCTACACCTTC